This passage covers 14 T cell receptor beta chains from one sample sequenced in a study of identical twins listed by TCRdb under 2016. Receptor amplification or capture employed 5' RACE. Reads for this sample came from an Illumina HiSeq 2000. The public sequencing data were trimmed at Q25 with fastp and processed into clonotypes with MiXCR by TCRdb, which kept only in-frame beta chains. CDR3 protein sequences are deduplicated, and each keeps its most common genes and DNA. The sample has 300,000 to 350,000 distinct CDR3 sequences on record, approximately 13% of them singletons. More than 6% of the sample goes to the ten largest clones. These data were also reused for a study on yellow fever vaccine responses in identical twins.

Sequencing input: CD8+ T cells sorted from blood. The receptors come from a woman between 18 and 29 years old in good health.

In nucleotides, the CDR3 is TGTGCCAGCAGTCCAGGGGGTAGCGGGAGCCACGAGCAGTACTTC. As protein: CASSPGGSGSHEQYF. J is TRBJ2-7 and V is TRBV27; TRBD2 matches at 9 bases. The CDR3 totals 15 residues. Unmatched junction bases numbered 10, after V lost 5 bases and J lost 5 bases. The germline V gene has CDR1 MNHEY and CDR2 SMNVEV (reference sequence).

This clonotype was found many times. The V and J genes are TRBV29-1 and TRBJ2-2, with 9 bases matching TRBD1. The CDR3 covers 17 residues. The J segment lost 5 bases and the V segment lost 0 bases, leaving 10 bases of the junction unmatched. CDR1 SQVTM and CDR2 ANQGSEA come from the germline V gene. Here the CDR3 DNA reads TGCAGCGTTGAAGATCCCGGCCGGGACAGGGTTACCGGGGAGCTGTTTTTT. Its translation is CSVEDPGRDRVTGELFF.

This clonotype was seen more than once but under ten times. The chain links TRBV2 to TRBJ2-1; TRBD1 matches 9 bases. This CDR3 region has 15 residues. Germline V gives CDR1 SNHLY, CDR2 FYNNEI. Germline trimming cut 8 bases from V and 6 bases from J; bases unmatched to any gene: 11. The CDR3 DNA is TGTGCCAGCTTTGAACCGGGACAGGGCATCAATGAGCAGTTCTTC. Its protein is CASFEPGQGINEQFF.

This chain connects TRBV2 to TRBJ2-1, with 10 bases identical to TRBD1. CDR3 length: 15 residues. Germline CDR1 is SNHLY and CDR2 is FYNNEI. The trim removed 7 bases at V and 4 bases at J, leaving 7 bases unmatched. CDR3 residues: CASKEGQGTYNEQFF. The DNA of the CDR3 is TGTGCCAGCAAAGAGGGACAGGGGACTTACAATGAGCAGTTCTTC.

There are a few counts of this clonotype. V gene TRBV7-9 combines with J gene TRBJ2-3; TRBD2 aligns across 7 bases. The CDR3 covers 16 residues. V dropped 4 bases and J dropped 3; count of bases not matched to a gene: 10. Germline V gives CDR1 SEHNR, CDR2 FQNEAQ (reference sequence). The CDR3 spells CASSYPNSGDTDTQYF. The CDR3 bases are TGTGCCAGCAGCTATCCGAACAGCGGGGATACAGATACGCAGTATTTT.

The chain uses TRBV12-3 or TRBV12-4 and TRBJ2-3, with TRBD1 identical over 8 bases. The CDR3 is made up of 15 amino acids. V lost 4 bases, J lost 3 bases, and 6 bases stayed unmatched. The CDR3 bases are TGTGCCAGCAGTTCGACAGGGGCCCTAACAGATACGCAGTATTTT. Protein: CASSSTGALTDTQYF.

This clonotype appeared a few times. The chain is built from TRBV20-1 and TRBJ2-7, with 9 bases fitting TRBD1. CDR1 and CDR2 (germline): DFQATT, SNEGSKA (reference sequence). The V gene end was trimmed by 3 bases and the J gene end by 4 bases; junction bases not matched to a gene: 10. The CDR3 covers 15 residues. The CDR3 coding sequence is TGCAGTGCTAGGGACCGGGACAGGGTATTGTACGAGCAGTACGTC. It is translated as CSARDRDRVLYEQYV.

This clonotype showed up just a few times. CDR3 region: CASRRILGISGNTIYF. In DNA, the CDR3 is TGTGCCAGCAGGAGAATCCTGGGCATCTCTGGAAACACCATATATTTT. This chain joins TRBV7-9 and TRBJ1-3; D gene uncertain. CDR3 length: 16 residues. Trimming took off 6 bases at V and 0 bases at J, with 15 bases between the two ends. Germline values: CDR1 SEHNR, CDR2 FQNEAQ (reference sequence).

CDR3 protein: CASTPRGTGTAGELFF. The CDR3 region has the DNA TGTGCCAGCACCCCCCGCGGGACGGGCACCGCCGGGGAGCTGTTTTTT. This chain links TRBV28 with TRBJ2-2, with D possibly matching TRBD2 (6 bases). The V end lost 7 bases, the J end lost 6 bases, and 21 bases lay between the germline ends. CDR3 length: 16 amino acids. Germline V lookup: CDR1 MDHEN, CDR2 SYDVKM. Using reference TRBV28 and TRBJ2-2 for the parts outside the CDR3, the full variable domain is DVKVTQSSRYLVKRTGEKVFLECVQDMDHENMFWYRQDPGLGLRLIYFSYDVKMKEKGDIPEGYSVSREKKERFSLILESASTNQTSMYLCASTPRGTGTAGELFFGEGSRLTVL.

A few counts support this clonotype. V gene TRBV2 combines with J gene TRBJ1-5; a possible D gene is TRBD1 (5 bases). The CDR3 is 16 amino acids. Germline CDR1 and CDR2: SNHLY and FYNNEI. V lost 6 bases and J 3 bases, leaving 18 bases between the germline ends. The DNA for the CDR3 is TGTGCCAGCAGCGCCGACAGACCCTACGACAATCAGCCCCAGCATTTT. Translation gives CASSADRPYDNQPQHF.

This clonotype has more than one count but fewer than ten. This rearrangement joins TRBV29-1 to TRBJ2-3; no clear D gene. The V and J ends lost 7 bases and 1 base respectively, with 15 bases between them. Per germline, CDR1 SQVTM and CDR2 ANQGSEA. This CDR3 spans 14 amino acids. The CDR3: CSALTVSRTDTQYF. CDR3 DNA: TGCAGCGCCTTAACAGTAAGTCGCACAGATACGCAGTATTTT.

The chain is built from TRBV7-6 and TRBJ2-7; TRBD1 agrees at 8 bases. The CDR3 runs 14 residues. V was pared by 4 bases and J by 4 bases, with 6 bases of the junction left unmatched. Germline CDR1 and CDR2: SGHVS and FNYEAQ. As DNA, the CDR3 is TGTGCCAGCAGCTCTCAGGGGGCAAAGTACGAGCAGTACTTC. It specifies CASSSQGAKYEQYF.

The CDR3 DNA sequence: TGCGCCAGCAGCCCCGGCTGGGGGGAGATAACAGATACGCAGTATTTT. It is translated as CASSPGWGEITDTQYF. The genes are TRBV5-1 and TRBJ2-3, with a tentative D call TRBD2 (6 bases). Looked up from germline, CDR1 is SGHRS and CDR2 is YFSETQ. The CDR3 covers 16 residues. V was clipped by 4 bases and J by 3 bases, with 18 bases between them.

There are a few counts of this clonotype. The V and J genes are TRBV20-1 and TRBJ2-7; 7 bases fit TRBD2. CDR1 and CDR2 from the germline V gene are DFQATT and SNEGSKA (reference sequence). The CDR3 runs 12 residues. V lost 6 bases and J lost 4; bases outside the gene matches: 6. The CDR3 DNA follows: TGCAGTGCCCGACTAGCCTTATACGAGCAGTACTTC. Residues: CSARLALYEQYF.